The 15 T cell receptor beta chains presented below share a single source sample, sequenced in a study of regulatory T cells in long-lasting Graves disease (dated by TCRdb to about 2021). Receptors were amplified or captured by multiplex PCR. The sample was run on an Illumina HiSeq 4000. iRepertoire HTBI primers and Arm-PCR amplification of CDR3 regions were used to construct TCR beta libraries. TCRdb ran its own pipeline on the public reads, namely fastp trimming at Q25 and MiXCR clone calling, and kept in-frame beta chains. Under each unique CDR3 protein, matching rows form one entry showing the most common genes and DNA. Counted in this sample were around 500,000 distinct CDR3 sequences; less than 25% of them appeared once. The leading ten clones occupy approximately 8% of the sample. Per the publication, the time point label means: persistent/refractory GD, antithyroid drugs over 5 years with positive TRAb. For both TCR sequencing and RNA sequencing, RNA was extracted from PBMCs using TRIzol.

The source was peripheral blood mononuclear cells (PBMCs), collected when the disease was refractory, from a patient treated with antithyroid drugs. These receptor sequences come from a female donor with Graves disease.

A single count supports this clonotype. The chain combines TRBV5-6 with TRBJ1-1, with 7 bases aligning to TRBD1. V trimming: 4 bases; J trimming: 4 bases; junction bases outside the gene matches: 7. This CDR3 has 14 amino acids. Germline assignment: CDR1 SGHDT and CDR2 YYEEEE. Written as DNA, the CDR3 is TGTGCCAGCAGCCGTACAGGGGTCCTCACTGAAGCTTTCTTT. It is translated as CASSRTGVLTEAFF.

This clonotype was seen at least ten times. The chain carries TRBV16 and TRBJ2-7; 9 bases align to TRBD1. Trimming at V came to 5 bases and at J to 11 bases, leaving 7 bases not matched to a gene. The germline gives CDR1 KGHSY, CDR2 FQNENV. CDR3 length: 12 residues. The CDR3 loop reads CASSAQGAVEYF. The DNA for the CDR3 is TGTGCCAGCAGCGCACAGGGGGCTGTCGAGTACTTC.

This clonotype showed up just a few times. The chain is built from TRBV20-1 and TRBJ2-7, with 11 positions matching TRBD1. V trimming: 3 bases; J trimming: 3 bases; junction bases outside the gene matches: 13. This CDR3 has 17 residues. The V gene's germline CDR1 is DFQATT and CDR2 SNEGSKA (reference sequence). The CDR3 protein is CSARQPPGTGGYYEQYF. CDR3 in DNA: TGCAGTGCTAGGCAACCGCCAGGGACAGGGGGTTACTACGAGCAGTACTTC.

Only a few counts were recorded for this clonotype. The chain links TRBV9 to TRBJ2-4; possible D gene TRBD1, 6 bases. Germline V gene data show CDR1 as SGDLS and CDR2 as YYNGEE. The CDR3 is 16 residues long. The V end lost 0 bases, the J end lost 2 bases, and 12 bases lay between the germline ends. The CDR3 here is CASSVAGDRSKNIQYF. Written as DNA, the CDR3 is TGTGCCAGCAGCGTAGCGGGTGACAGGTCCAAAAACATTCAGTACTTC.

On this clonotype itself: Being one base from a much bigger clone, this may be a read error. The chain employs TRBV5-5 and TRBJ1-1, with D tentatively TRBD1 (5 bases). This CDR3 contains 13 residues. Germline V lookup: CDR1 SGHKS, CDR2 YYEKEE (reference sequence). As DNA, the CDR3 is TGTGTCAGCAGCGCGGACATGAACACTGAAGCTTTCTTT. Encoded protein: CVSSADMNTEAFF.

As for this clonotype: Just one base apart from a much larger clone, this may be a read error. The chain carries TRBV24-1 and TRBJ1-1; 7 bases map to TRBD1. This CDR3 has 15 amino acids. Germline trimming cut 4 bases from V and 6 bases from J; bases unmatched to any gene: 10. The germline CDR1 and CDR2 sequences are KGHDR and SFDVKD. CDR3 amino acids: CATSDSGTDSAEAFF. The DNA for the CDR3 is TGTGCCACCAGTGACTCCGGGACAGACAGCGCTGAAGCTTTCTTT.

This clonotype was recorded many times. One end of the junction does not line up with germline, which may come from a read error. This chain uses TRBV5-1 with TRBJ2-5; 15 bases align to TRBD2. From germline, CDR1 is SGHRS and CDR2 YFSETQ. The CDR3 has 17 amino acids. CDR3 protein: CASSSGLAGGPLETQYF. CDR3 bases: TGTGCCAGCAGTTCTGGACTAGCGGGAGGGCCGCTGGAGACCCAGTACTTC.

This clonotype occurred a few times. This chain joins TRBV3-1 and TRBJ2-2; 11 bases are shared with TRBD2. The length of the CDR3 is 15 residues. V trimming: 6 bases; J trimming: 5 bases; junction bases outside the gene matches: 5. Per the germline V gene, CDR1 is LGHDT and CDR2 is YNNKEL (reference sequence). The CDR3 coding sequence is TGTGCCAGCAGTACCGGGACTAGCGGAACCGGGGAGCTGTTTTTT. Its translation is CASSTGTSGTGELFF.

This clonotype has at least ten counts. The V and J genes are TRBV6-5 and TRBJ2-7, with D possibly TRBD1 on 6 matching bases. CDR1 and CDR2 (germline): MNHEY, SVGAGI. This CDR3 has 16 residues. V was shortened by 2 bases and J by 2 bases, with 16 bases between the two germline ends. CDR3 region: CASSYATPGHPYEQYF. CDR3 bases: TGTGCCAGCAGTTACGCTACACCGGGACACCCCTACGAGCAGTACTTC.

There are a few counts of this clonotype. Here the CDR3 DNA reads TGTGCCAGTAGTATCATTTTCACTAGCAGCCAAGAGACCCAGTACTTC. Its protein product is CASSIIFTSSQETQYF. The chain employs TRBV19 and TRBJ2-5; weak D call: TRBD2 (6 bases). With 3 bases removed from V and 1 base from J, the gap between germline ends came to 15 bases. This CDR3 is 16 amino acids long. Per germline, CDR1 LNHDA and CDR2 SQIVND (reference sequence).

In its sample, this clonotype was seen a few times. The chain uses TRBV7-9 and TRBJ2-6, with D perhaps given as TRBD1 or TRBD2 (5 bases each). The CDR3 consists of 15 residues. Germline-derived CDR1 and CDR2 are SEHNR and FQNEAQ (reference sequence). Trimming took 3 bases from V and 4 from J, leaving 10 bases between them. Here the CDR3 DNA reads TGTGCCAGCAGCTTGGGGGTCCCGGGGGCCAACGTCCTGACTTTC. Translating it yields CASSLGVPGANVLTF.

The CDR3 nucleotides are TGCAGCGTTGTGAGGGGAGAGGGCTACGAGCAGTACTTC. It is translated as CSVVRGEGYEQYF. The chain combines TRBV29-1 with TRBJ2-7; D may correspond to TRBD1 or TRBD2 (5 bases each). V was shortened by 4 bases and J by 3 bases, with 13 bases between the two germline ends. Germline-derived CDR1 and CDR2 are SQVTM and ANQGSEA. The CDR3 runs 13 residues.

In its sample, this clonotype was seen many times. The chain is built from TRBV28 and TRBJ2-7; 8 bases match TRBD1. The CDR3 covers 13 residues. Per the germline V gene, CDR1 is MDHEN and CDR2 is SYDVKM. The V gene end was trimmed by 10 bases and the J gene end by 4 bases; junction bases not matched to a gene: 9. The CDR3 loop reads CATSQGATYEQYF. The CDR3 DNA sequence: TGTGCCACCTCCCAGGGGGCGACGTACGAGCAGTACTTC.

The chain is built from TRBV14 and TRBJ1-3; 9 bases are a match to TRBD1. Germline V gives CDR1 SGHDN, CDR2 FVKESK. Unmatched junction bases numbered 4, after V lost 2 bases and J lost 11 bases. This CDR3 contains 13 residues. The CDR3 loop reads CASSQSGQGSIYF. In DNA, the CDR3 is TGTGCCAGCAGCCAATCGGGACAGGGATCCATATATTTT.

Many counts were recorded for this clonotype. The chain is built from TRBV28 and TRBJ1-5; no firm D call. The germline V gene encodes CDR1 MDHEN and CDR2 SYDVKM. The CDR3 is 14 amino acids. With 8 bases removed from V and 2 bases from J, the gap between germline ends came to 13 bases. This CDR3 is CASGQEDGNQPQHF. The CDR3 DNA reads TGTGCCAGCGGCCAGGAGGACGGCAATCAGCCCCAGCATTTT. The full variable domain, rest sourced from reference TRBV28 and TRBJ1-5, is DVKVTQSSRYLVKRTGEKVFLECVQDMDHENMFWYRQDPGLGLRLIYFSYDVKMKEKGDIPEGYSVSREKKERFSLILESASTNQTSMYLCASGQEDGNQPQHFGDGTRLSIL.